This T cell receptor (beta chain) was retrieved from a study of regulatory T cells in long-lasting Graves disease. Indicated time point: newly diagnosed GD, antithyroid drugs for less than 3 months. Making the TCR library involved RNA that had been extracted from PBMCs. Through Arm-PCR of CDR3 regions and iRepertoire HTBI primers, TCR beta libraries were built. MiXCR, run by TCRdb on the multiplex PCR reads, gives a single entry per CDR3 protein. The repertoire includes 350,000 to 500,000 distinct CDR3 sequences, approximately 16% of them detected once, and roughly 23% sits in the top ten. This clonotype appeared many times. The CDR3 has 13 amino acids. J was trimmed by 9 bases and V by 3 bases; bases with no gene match: 7. Per the germline V gene, CDR1 is DFQATT and CDR2 is SNEGSKA (reference sequence). Another study also made use of these data, one on T cells in Graves' hyperthyroidism and ophthalmopathy. That source adds: First-round RT-PCR of the TCR CDR3 relied on the HTBI primer set.

The receptor was derived from a woman aged 18-29 years with Graves disease. The sequencing here drew on peripheral blood mononuclear cells (PBMCs), taken at new diagnosis, from a patient treated with antithyroid drugs. V and J are TRBV20-1 and TRBJ2-1, with 8 positions matching TRBD2. The CDR3 sequence is CSASGRATGEQFF. CDR3 nucleotides: TGCAGTGCTAGCGGGAGGGCCACCGGTGAGCAGTTCTTC.